Only one count was recorded for the clone carrying this TCR beta chain. Trimming at V came to 4 bases and at J to 15 bases, leaving 7 bases not matched to a gene. Germline CDR1 reads SQVTM; CDR2 reads ANQGSEA. This CDR3 has 11 residues. Here immunoSEQ multiplex PCR was the method, and the copy in TCRdb shows in-frame clones only, minus some. The sample lists 120,000 to 150,000 clones, roughly 90% occurring once. This record belongs to a study of T cell responses to AZD1222 COVID-19 vaccine. The source material was peripheral blood, sampled on day 0 of AZD1222 vaccination. The source of this sequence is an adult in good health. This chain connects TRBV29-1 to TRBJ2-1; 9 bases are a match to TRBD1. CDR3 coding DNA: TGCAGCGTTGTAGGGGGGACAGGGCCGTTCTTC. It yields the protein CSVVGGTGPFF.